This T cell receptor beta chain was retrieved from a study of blood T cell repertoires in COVID-19. Generated by immunoSEQ multiplex PCR, the TCRdb table keeps only in-frame clones and is missing some. The sample shows under 350,000 clones, approximately 90% of them seen only once. This CDR3 contains 14 residues. V lost 7 bases to trimming and J lost 8 bases, with 20 bases between them. Germline CDR1 reads SQVTM; CDR2 reads ANQGSEA. Sequenced sample: peripheral blood. The chain couples TRBV29-1 to TRBJ1-4; perhaps TRBD1 as D (6 bases). This clonotype originated in a man between 35 and 55 years old with acute or convalescent COVID-19. In nucleotides, the CDR3 is TGCAGCGCCCTACCCCGAGGGGGACGGGAAAAACTGTTTTTT. Translation gives CSALPRGGREKLFF. The full variable domain, its missing parts supplied by reference TRBV29-1 and TRBJ1-4, is SAVISQKPSRDICQRGTSLTIQCQVDSQVTMMFWYRQQPGQSLTLIATANQGSEATYESGFVIDKFPISRPNLTFSTLTVSNMSPEDSSIYLCSALPRGGREKLFFGSGTQLSVL.